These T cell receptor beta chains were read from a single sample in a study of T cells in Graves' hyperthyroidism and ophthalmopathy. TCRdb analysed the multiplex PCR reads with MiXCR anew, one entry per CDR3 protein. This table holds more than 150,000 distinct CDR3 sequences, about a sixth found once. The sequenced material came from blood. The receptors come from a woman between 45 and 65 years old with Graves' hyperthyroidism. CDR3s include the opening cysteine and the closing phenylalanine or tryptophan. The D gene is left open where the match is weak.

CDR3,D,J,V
CASRKGGAGGPGDTQYF,TRBD2,TRBJ2-3,TRBV12-3/TRBV12-4
CASSLYENTEAFF,.,TRBJ1-1,TRBV7-3
CASRPTGGSGNTIYF,TRBD1,TRBJ1-3,TRBV7-6
CASSLNRVPYNSPLHF,.,TRBJ1-6,TRBV7-8
CASSLRGTSDYEQYF,.,TRBJ2-7,TRBV7-9
CASTKNGYFGEREAFF,.,TRBJ1-1,TRBV11-1
CASSRYEREQYF,.,TRBJ2-7,TRBV11-2
CASSPSGVQETQYF,.,TRBJ2-5,TRBV6-1
CASSPKVKETQYF,.,TRBJ2-5,TRBV12-3/TRBV12-4
CASSLGRNEQYF,.,TRBJ2-7,TRBV27
CASSQDGGRAKNIQYF,.,TRBJ2-4,TRBV4-3
CASSGTNFNEKLFF,.,TRBJ1-4,TRBV6-1
CASRRSGRQETQYF,.,TRBJ2-5,TRBV6-1
CASSFGTSVTEQYF,TRBD2,TRBJ2-7,TRBV18
CASSLQGAGNTIYF,.,TRBJ1-3,TRBV19
CASSTGQGAFNQPQHF,TRBD1,TRBJ1-5,TRBV28
CASSLNEGDYGYTF,.,TRBJ1-2,TRBV7-2
CASSLISGRTEAFF,.,TRBJ1-1,TRBV7-9
CASSIRGMSNQPQHF,.,TRBJ1-5,TRBV19
CASSEGTEGSEQYF,TRBD1,TRBJ2-7,TRBV6-4
CASSVDGNSGNTIYF,.,TRBJ1-3,TRBV9
CASRQGGSNEKLFF,.,TRBJ1-4,TRBV28
CASSPRGLAGYYEQYF,TRBD2,TRBJ2-7,TRBV5-1
CASSFLQTGYQETQYF,.,TRBJ2-5,TRBV7-9